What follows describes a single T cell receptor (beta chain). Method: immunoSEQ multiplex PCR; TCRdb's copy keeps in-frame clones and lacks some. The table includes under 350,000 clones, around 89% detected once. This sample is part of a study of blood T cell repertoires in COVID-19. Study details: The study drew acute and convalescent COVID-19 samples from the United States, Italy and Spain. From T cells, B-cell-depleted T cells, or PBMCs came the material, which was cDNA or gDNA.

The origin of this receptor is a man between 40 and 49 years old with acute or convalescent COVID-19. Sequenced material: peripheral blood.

CDR3 sequence: CASSLGASPTDTQYF. DNA of the CDR3: TGTGCCAGCAGTTTGGGCGCCTCCCCCACAGATACGCAGTATTTT. V is TRBV27 and J is TRBJ2-3; D remains ambiguous. Germline V gives CDR1 MNHEY, CDR2 SMNVEV (reference sequence). V gave up 3 bases and J gave up 2 bases, with 12 bases separating them. This CDR3 spans 15 amino acids.